The T cell receptor beta chain under discussion was sequenced for a study of identical twins. Study conclusions and caveats: Diverse VJ usage suggested most zero-insertion clonotypes were not invariant T cells. Memory repertoires showed no such pattern, whereas abundant cord blood beta clonotypes carried fewer insertions. In drawing conclusions, the study used cross-sectional statistical analysis and did not follow the same donors. Out-of-frame alpha sequences common to twins were enriched for low generation probability.

This clonotype was detected a few times. The antigen is not known. TCRdb called the 5' RACE reads again in MiXCR, with one record for every CDR3 protein. The table lists some 1,600,000 distinct CDR3 sequences, around 29% of them singletons. The CDR3 loop spans 13 amino acids. Germline CDR1 and CDR2: LGHDT and YNNKEL (reference sequence). Trimming left V 8 bases short and J 6 bases short, with 14 bases between. The clonotype was recovered from a newborn girl in good health. V is TRBV3-1 and J is TRBJ2-1, with D possibly TRBD2 on 7 matching bases. Sequenced: cord blood. The chain's CDR3 is CASGGARGNEQFF. CDR3 nucleotide sequence: TGTGCCAGCGGGGGGGCCAGAGGCAATGAGCAGTTCTTC.